This entry lists 3 T cell receptor beta chains sequenced from one sample in a study of blood T cells in healthy people across ages. Then a second PCR, running roughly 6 to 12 cycles, was carried out with a sample-barcoded 5' primer and a J-beta primer mix. TCRdb reanalysed the 5' RACE reads using MiXCR and keeps one entry per CDR3 protein. The repertoire holds about 1.7 million distinct CDR3 sequences, with approximately 28% as singletons. The sequenced sample was blood. The receptors stem from a woman in her twenties or thirties in good health.

This clonotype was seen only a few times. Here the CDR3 DNA reads TGTGCCAGCAGCAGACCGGGACGGCAAGCTTTCTTT. It codes for CASSRPGRQAFF. This chain links TRBV7-2 with TRBJ1-1, with D perhaps TRBD1 (5 bases). The CDR3 sequence is 12 residues long. The germline CDR1 and CDR2 sequences are SGHTA and FQGNSA. V was cut by 5 bases and J by 9 bases, with 13 bases left in between.

The chain couples TRBV2 to TRBJ1-5; D uncertain. CDR1 is SNHLY and CDR2 is FYNNEI in the germline V gene. The germline V and J ends were trimmed by 6 bases and 1 base, with 13 bases remaining between them. This CDR3 has 15 amino acids. The CDR3 DNA reads as TGTGCCAGCAGCCCCTGGGGAGGGAGCAATCAGCCCCAGCATTTT. This gives the protein CASSPWGGSNQPQHF.

The rearrangement uses TRBV20-1 and TRBJ2-5; weak D call: TRBD1 (5 bases). The CDR3 extends over 12 amino acids. Trimming shortened V by 5 bases and J by 3 bases, and 10 bases separated the two germline ends. Looked up from germline, CDR1 is DFQATT and CDR2 is SNEGSKA (reference sequence). The CDR3 region is CSAQLREETQYF. DNA for the CDR3: TGCAGTGCTCAGCTCAGGGAAGAGACCCAGTACTTC.